Below, 9 T cell receptor beta chains from the same sample are listed, as sequenced in a study of identical twins. TCRdb processed the 5' RACE reads anew with MiXCR; each CDR3 protein has one entry. The table has about 340,000 distinct CDR3 sequences, around 12% seen once. The same sample was also studied in work on yellow fever vaccine responses in identical twins.

Source material: CD8+ T cells sorted from blood. The receptors here all came from a woman under 30 in good health.

This clonotype was seen a handful of times. The rearrangement links TRBV20-1 to TRBJ2-7; D gene ambiguous. This CDR3 comprises 13 residues. Germline loops: CDR1 DFQATT, CDR2 SNEGSKA (reference sequence). The V end lost 6 bases, the J end lost 0 bases, and 12 bases lay between the germline ends. CDR3 bases: TGCAGTGCCCGAGACTGCGCCTCCTACGAGCAGTACTTC. Translation gives CSARDCASYEQYF.

This clonotype was seen a handful of times. The chain couples TRBV20-1 to TRBJ2-5; TRBD2 agrees at 10 bases. The ends lost 2 bases at V and 5 bases at J; junction bases unmatched: 17. The CDR3 is 18 amino acids. Germline V gene sequence: CDR1 DFQATT, CDR2 SNEGSKA (reference sequence). The DNA for the CDR3 is TGCAGTGCTAGACACCACAAGCGGGCTAGCGGGAGTGGGGAGACCCAGTACTTC. This encodes CSARHHKRASGSGETQYF.

The rearrangement joins TRBV2 to TRBJ2-1; D remains ambiguous. Trimming stripped 7 bases from V and 5 bases from J, with 9 bases between. CDR3 length equals 12 residues. Germline V CDR1 and CDR2: SNHLY, FYNNEI. Here the CDR3 DNA reads TGTGCCAGCACCGGACGGCACAATGAGCAGTTCTTC. It encodes CASTGRHNEQFF.

The table lists this clonotype with many counts. V usage is TRBV12-3 or TRBV12-4 and J usage is TRBJ2-1, with D perhaps matching TRBD1 (5 bases). Trimming took 4 bases from V and 7 from J, leaving 14 bases between them. This CDR3 has 14 residues. The CDR3 nucleotides are TGTGCCAGCAGTTCTAGGACACCAAAAAATGAGCAGTTCTTC. Residues: CASSSRTPKNEQFF.

This clonotype was seen a few times. CDR3 loop: CASRSLLPAQIKKSEQYV. The CDR3 coding sequence is TGTGCCAGCCGTAGCCTTCTTCCGGCTCAGATAAAAAAAAGCGAGCAGTACGTC. J is TRBJ2-7 and V is TRBV25-1; D not resolved. The V gene's germline CDR1 is MGHDK and CDR2 SYGVNS. CDR3 size: 18 residues. Trimming shortened V by 8 bases and J by 6 bases, and 32 bases separated the two germline ends.

This clonotype has at least ten counts. The chain recombines TRBV11-2 with TRBJ2-7; no definite D call. Germline lookup yields CDR1 SGHAT and CDR2 FQNNGV. The CDR3 contains 12 residues. V shed 6 bases and J shed 0 bases, with 6 bases lying between them. The CDR3 protein is CASRSGSYEQYV. In DNA, the CDR3 is TGTGCCAGCAGGTCTGGCTCCTACGAGCAGTACGTC.

The chain joins TRBV5-6 to TRBJ2-2; no clear D gene. This CDR3 spans 14 amino acids. Germline V lookup: CDR1 SGHDT, CDR2 YYEEEE. V was pared by 0 bases and J by 5 bases, with 8 bases between. The CDR3 region has the DNA TGTGCCAGCAGCTTGGAGTCGGGTACCGGGGAGCTGTTTTTT. This codes for CASSLESGTGELFF. Variable domain in full (rest from reference TRBV5-6 and TRBJ2-2): DAGVTQSPTHLIKTRGQQVTLRCSPKSGHDTVSWYQQALGQGPQFIFQYYEEEERQRGNFPDRFSGHQFPNYSSELNVNALLLGDSALYLCASSLESGTGELFFGEGSRLTVL.

The genes are TRBV4-1 and TRBJ1-1; unclear D gene. Germline CDR1 is MGHRA and CDR2 is YSYEKL. The CDR3 covers 15 residues. Trimming took off 4 bases at V and 1 base at J, with 13 bases between the two ends. The CDR3 coding sequence is TGCGCCAGCAGCCGCCGGCCCGGGAAGAACACTGAAGCTTTCTTT. Translated, it gives CASSRRPGKNTEAFF.

The chain is built from TRBV5-1 and TRBJ2-1; perhaps TRBD1 as D (5 bases). The CDR3 extends over 16 amino acids. The V gene lost 0 bases and the J gene lost 0 bases, with 10 bases spanning the gap. Per the germline V gene, CDR1 is SGHRS and CDR2 is YFSETQ. The CDR3 DNA is TGCGCCAGCAGCTTGGTGCAGGGCAGCTCCTACAATGAGCAGTTCTTC. It specifies CASSLVQGSSYNEQFF.